These T cell receptor beta chains were read from a single sample in a study of T cells in Graves' hyperthyroidism and ophthalmopathy. TCRdb analysed the multiplex PCR reads with MiXCR anew, one entry per CDR3 protein. The sample lists approximately 300,000 distinct CDR3 sequences, about 17% occurring once. The sample taken for sequencing was blood. The receptors originated from a woman aged 55 to 70 with Graves' ophthalmopathy. Each CDR3 is given with its conserved first and last residue. The order of the fields is CDR3 DNA, CDR3 protein, V gene, D gene, J gene, clone size. A D gene is named only where the DNA matches it firmly. Size is stated for part of the rows, as once, few or many counts, or as a class when the clone is expanded.

cdr3_nt: TGTGCTAGCAGTAAAATGGGCGAGCAGTACTTC
cdr3_aa: CASSKMGEQYF
v_call: TRBV12-5
d_call: .
j_call: TRBJ2-7
clone_size: many

cdr3_nt: TGTGCCAGCAGAATTAACAGGGGCGGTTATGGCTACACCTTC
cdr3_aa: CASRINRGGYGYTF
v_call: TRBV6-2/TRBV6-3
d_call: TRBD1
j_call: TRBJ1-2
clone_size: .

cdr3_nt: TGTGCCAGCAGTCGACAGGGGTTACACGAGCAGTACTTC
cdr3_aa: CASSRQGLHEQYF
v_call: TRBV6-2/TRBV6-3
d_call: TRBD1
j_call: TRBJ2-7
clone_size: few

cdr3_nt: TGTGCCTGGAGTGAAGCGGGAGCAGATACGCAGTATTTT
cdr3_aa: CAWSEAGADTQYF
v_call: TRBV30
d_call: TRBD2
j_call: TRBJ2-3
clone_size: few

cdr3_nt: TGCAGCGCTCCGAGGGGGAGCGGGAGCACAGATACGCAGTATTTT
cdr3_aa: CSAPRGSGSTDTQYF
v_call: TRBV29-1
d_call: .
j_call: TRBJ2-3
clone_size: many

cdr3_nt: TGTGCCAGCTCGCCACGATCCGGGAATCGCACAGATACGCAGTATTTT
cdr3_aa: CASSPRSGNRTDTQYF
v_call: TRBV18
d_call: .
j_call: TRBJ2-3
clone_size: many

cdr3_nt: TGCAGTGCTAGACAGTGGCGCTCCTACAATGAGCAGTTCTTC
cdr3_aa: CSARQWRSYNEQFF
v_call: TRBV20-1
d_call: .
j_call: TRBJ2-1
clone_size: many

cdr3_nt: TGTGCCATCAGTGAGTCGATCTACGGACGGTCGAGGTGGGGCTACACCTTC
cdr3_aa: CAISESIYGRSRWGYTF
v_call: TRBV10-3
d_call: .
j_call: TRBJ1-2
clone_size: .

cdr3_nt: TGTGCCAGCAGCCAACTAACAGGGGGACTAGCGGAGGGCAGCTCCTACAATGAGCAGTTCTTC
cdr3_aa: CASSQLTGGLAEGSSYNEQFF
v_call: TRBV14
d_call: TRBD2
j_call: TRBJ2-1
clone_size: once

cdr3_nt: TGTGCCACCGCTCCCGCGCCCGGGACAGGGACCTACGAGCAGTACTTC
cdr3_aa: CATAPAPGTGTYEQYF
v_call: TRBV24-1
d_call: TRBD1
j_call: TRBJ2-7
clone_size: many

cdr3_nt: TGCAGTGCCTTAGCGGGGGTAACCTACGAGCAGTACTTC
cdr3_aa: CSALAGVTYEQYF
v_call: TRBV20-1
d_call: TRBD2
j_call: TRBJ2-7
clone_size: few

cdr3_nt: TGCAGTGCTAGAGATCTAGTATCCTACGAGCAGTACTTC
cdr3_aa: CSARDLVSYEQYF
v_call: TRBV20-1
d_call: .
j_call: TRBJ2-7
clone_size: many

cdr3_nt: TGCAGTGCTAGGGACAGGTTAGCGGGAGTAATTTATGAGCAGTTCTTC
cdr3_aa: CSARDRLAGVIYEQFF
v_call: TRBV20-1
d_call: TRBD2
j_call: TRBJ2-1
clone_size: many

cdr3_nt: TGTGCCAGCAGCGTAACTGGGGCTAGCGGGAGCGAGCAGTACTTC
cdr3_aa: CASSVTGASGSEQYF
v_call: TRBV9
d_call: TRBD2
j_call: TRBJ2-7
clone_size: few

cdr3_nt: TGTGCCAGCAGCTTAACCCTTAGGAGCGGGGGCACCGCAGATACGCAGTATTTT
cdr3_aa: CASSLTLRSGGTADTQYF
v_call: TRBV11-2
d_call: TRBD2
j_call: TRBJ2-3
clone_size: many

cdr3_nt: TGTGCCAGTAGTATGACCGACAGGGGAGGCTACAATGAGCAGTTCTTC
cdr3_aa: CASSMTDRGGYNEQFF
v_call: TRBV5-4
d_call: TRBD1
j_call: TRBJ2-1
clone_size: few

cdr3_nt: TGTGCCAGCAGCTTTCGGGGGTCTAGCACAGATACGCAGTATTTT
cdr3_aa: CASSFRGSSTDTQYF
v_call: TRBV5-1
d_call: .
j_call: TRBJ2-3
clone_size: .

cdr3_nt: TGCGCCAGCAGCGGTGTGGGGGCCGATGAGCAGTTCTTC
cdr3_aa: CASSGVGADEQFF
v_call: TRBV4-1
d_call: .
j_call: TRBJ2-1
clone_size: .

cdr3_nt: TGTGCCAGCAGCTTAGTGGCGCCAGGGGGCTTCGGGGAGACCCAGTACTTC
cdr3_aa: CASSLVAPGGFGETQYF
v_call: TRBV7-8
d_call: TRBD1
j_call: TRBJ2-5
clone_size: many

cdr3_nt: TGCAGTGCTAGAGGGATCCGGTCGGGGATTCGTACCTTCACAGATACGCAGTATTTT
cdr3_aa: CSARGIRSGIRTFTDTQYF
v_call: TRBV20-1
d_call: .
j_call: TRBJ2-3
clone_size: many

cdr3_nt: TGTGCCAGCACCTCCATGACAGGGTACGGCACTGAAGCTTTCTTT
cdr3_aa: CASTSMTGYGTEAFF
v_call: TRBV7-2
d_call: TRBD1
j_call: TRBJ1-1
clone_size: many

cdr3_nt: TGTGCCAGCAGTTTATTTGGGACCCTACACAATGAGCAGTTCTTC
cdr3_aa: CASSLFGTLHNEQFF
v_call: TRBV27
d_call: .
j_call: TRBJ2-1
clone_size: many

cdr3_nt: TGCGCCAGCAGCTTGGACAGCGAGCAGTACTTC
cdr3_aa: CASSLDSEQYF
v_call: TRBV5-1
d_call: .
j_call: TRBJ2-7
clone_size: many

cdr3_nt: TGTGCCAGCAGTTCCTCCGGGACAGGTTTCAATGAGCAGTTCTTC
cdr3_aa: CASSSSGTGFNEQFF
v_call: TRBV27
d_call: TRBD1
j_call: TRBJ2-1
clone_size: many

cdr3_nt: TGTGCCAGCAGTTACTCGAGCCAGGGAAAGGGCGAGCAGTACTTC
cdr3_aa: CASSYSSQGKGEQYF
v_call: TRBV6-5
d_call: .
j_call: TRBJ2-7
clone_size: .

cdr3_nt: TGCAGTGCGAAAACCGCCAATCGACAGGGGCAAGAGACCCAGTACTTC
cdr3_aa: CSAKTANRQGQETQYF
v_call: TRBV20-1
d_call: TRBD1
j_call: TRBJ2-5
clone_size: many

cdr3_nt: TGCGCCAGCAGCTCCTGGACAGGGGGTGGGACCTACGAGCAGTACTTC
cdr3_aa: CASSSWTGGGTYEQYF
v_call: TRBV5-1
d_call: TRBD1
j_call: TRBJ2-7
clone_size: .

cdr3_nt: TGTGCCAGCTCACCACAGGGGGCAAGTTCCTACGAGCAGTACTTC
cdr3_aa: CASSPQGASSYEQYF
v_call: TRBV18
d_call: TRBD1
j_call: TRBJ2-7
clone_size: many

cdr3_nt: TGTGCCAGCAGCTTAAAGACGGTAGATACGCAGTATTTT
cdr3_aa: CASSLKTVDTQYF
v_call: TRBV7-2
d_call: .
j_call: TRBJ2-3
clone_size: many

cdr3_nt: TGTGCCAGCAGTTTCGGGGGGCGGGGAGGGGCGAGGACGCAGTATTTT
cdr3_aa: CASSFGGRGGARTQYF
v_call: TRBV12-3/TRBV12-4
d_call: .
j_call: TRBJ2-3
clone_size: many

cdr3_nt: TGTGCCAGCAGCTTATATGGAACTGAAGCTTTCTTT
cdr3_aa: CASSLYGTEAFF
v_call: TRBV7-3
d_call: .
j_call: TRBJ1-1
clone_size: many

cdr3_nt: TGTGCCACCTCGAAGCGTAGCGATGAAAAACTGTTTTTT
cdr3_aa: CATSKRSDEKLFF
v_call: TRBV19
d_call: .
j_call: TRBJ1-4
clone_size: few

cdr3_nt: TGTGCCAGCAGTAGGACCGGCTCTGGAAACACCATATATTTT
cdr3_aa: CASSRTGSGNTIYF
v_call: TRBV2
d_call: .
j_call: TRBJ1-3
clone_size: many

cdr3_nt: TGTGCCAGCAGTACAGGACAGTGGGGAAACACCATATATTTT
cdr3_aa: CASSTGQWGNTIYF
v_call: TRBV6-1
d_call: .
j_call: TRBJ1-3
clone_size: many

cdr3_nt: TGTGCCACCAACACCCGGGAGAAAAATGAGCAGTTCTTC
cdr3_aa: CATNTREKNEQFF
v_call: TRBV2
d_call: .
j_call: TRBJ2-1
clone_size: many

cdr3_nt: TGTGCCAGCAGTTTCCGGGACAGGGGGCTTGGCTACACCTTC
cdr3_aa: CASSFRDRGLGYTF
v_call: TRBV12-3/TRBV12-4
d_call: TRBD1
j_call: TRBJ1-2
clone_size: .

cdr3_nt: TGTGCCATCAGTGAGGGGCGGGGGAGCACAGATACGCAGTATTTT
cdr3_aa: CAISEGRGSTDTQYF
v_call: TRBV10-3
d_call: TRBD2
j_call: TRBJ2-3
clone_size: few

cdr3_nt: TGTGCCAGCAGTTACTCTCAGGGGCGGACAGATACGCAGTATTTT
cdr3_aa: CASSYSQGRTDTQYF
v_call: TRBV6-2/TRBV6-3
d_call: .
j_call: TRBJ2-3
clone_size: few

cdr3_nt: TGCAGCCCCGAGGTTGGGGAAGGGCAGTATTTT
cdr3_aa: CSPEVGEGQYF
v_call: TRBV29-1
d_call: .
j_call: TRBJ2-3
clone_size: few

cdr3_nt: TGTGCCAGCAGACCACTTACCGGGGCCCCGGGGGGAAACATTCAGTACTTC
cdr3_aa: CASRPLTGAPGGNIQYF
v_call: TRBV11-2
d_call: TRBD2
j_call: TRBJ2-4
clone_size: few

cdr3_nt: TGTGCCAGCAGTTACGGGGACCATACAGGGAGGAGTGGCTACACCTTC
cdr3_aa: CASSYGDHTGRSGYTF
v_call: TRBV6-2/TRBV6-3
d_call: .
j_call: TRBJ1-2
clone_size: many

cdr3_nt: TGTGCCAGCAGTTTTCAGGGTTTTGGTGGCTACACCTTC
cdr3_aa: CASSFQGFGGYTF
v_call: TRBV12-3/TRBV12-4
d_call: .
j_call: TRBJ1-2
clone_size: many

cdr3_nt: TGTGCCAGCAGTTATAGGGGGCCTGGAAACACCATATATTTT
cdr3_aa: CASSYRGPGNTIYF
v_call: TRBV27
d_call: TRBD1
j_call: TRBJ1-3
clone_size: few

cdr3_nt: TGTGCCAGCAGAGCGGGTAGCTCTGGGGCCAACGTCCTGACTTTC
cdr3_aa: CASRAGSSGANVLTF
v_call: TRBV28
d_call: .
j_call: TRBJ2-6
clone_size: .

cdr3_nt: TGTGCCACCAGCAGGGGGGGAGGGGGTACGGCCAAAAACATTCAGTACTTC
cdr3_aa: CATSRGGGGTAKNIQYF
v_call: TRBV15
d_call: .
j_call: TRBJ2-4
clone_size: .

cdr3_nt: TGTGCCAGCAGCTTATTTGGACAGAGCTACGAGCAGTACTTC
cdr3_aa: CASSLFGQSYEQYF
v_call: TRBV7-9
d_call: .
j_call: TRBJ2-7
clone_size: many